This record looks at one T cell receptor (beta chain) sequence and its context. Primers included in the PCR were 60 Vbeta and 13 Jbeta primers. The repertoire was sequenced with immunoSEQ multiplex PCR; TCRdb's copy has only in-frame clones and lacks some. The repertoire holds approximately 150,000 clones, with around 79% as singletons. The record originates from a study of cytomegalovirus exposure and HLA in healthy donors. The length of the CDR3 is 12 residues. Per germline, CDR1 SNHLY and CDR2 FYNNEI. Trimming left V 4 bases short and J 8 bases short, with 10 bases between. Donors in the study were healthy people who gave bone marrow.

This chain connects TRBV2 to TRBJ2-3; D remains ambiguous. Sample: PBMCs. The origin of this receptor is a man aged 25-40 years in good health and CMV-seropositive. CDR3 sequence (DNA): TGTGCCAGCAGTGGCGGCGTACGTACGCAGTATTTT. Its protein is CASSGGVRTQYF. Using reference TRBV2 and TRBJ2-3 for the parts outside the CDR3, the full variable domain is EPEVTQTPSHQVTQMGQEVILRCVPISNHLYFYWYRQILGQKVEFLVSFYNNEISEKSEIFDDQFSVERPDGSNFTLKIRSTKLEDSAMYFCASSGGVRTQYFGPGTRLTVL.